The 28 T cell receptor beta chains in this list originate from one sample, sequenced in a study of OX40 agonist ivuxolimab in advanced cancers. Method: immunoSEQ multiplex PCR; TCRdb's copy keeps in-frame clones and lacks some. The sample contains under 85,000 clones, 93% of which appear only once. This sample comprised CD4+ or CD8+ T cells sorted from blood, obtained in a trial of the OX40 agonist ivuxolimab. The source is an adult with an advanced solid tumor such as melanoma, head and neck, liver or kidney cancer.

V gene TRBV29-1 combines with J gene TRBJ1-2, with 12 positions matching TRBD1. The CDR3 is 14 residues long. Trimming at V came to 7 bases and at J to 2 bases, leaving 5 bases not matched to a gene. Germline lookup yields CDR1 SQVTM and CDR2 ANQGSEA. CDR3 in amino acids: CSASGQGANYGYTF. CDR3 DNA: TGCAGCGCATCGGGACAGGGGGCGAACTATGGCTACACCTTC.

The chain carries TRBV28 and TRBJ1-2; TRBD1 is a possible D gene (5 bases). The V and J ends lost 5 bases and 1 base respectively, with 17 bases between them. CDR3 length equals 16 residues. Germline CDR1 reads MDHEN; CDR2 reads SYDVKM. CDR3 sequence: CASSGSGAYFNYGYTF. In DNA form, the CDR3 reads TGTGCCAGCAGTGGATCCGGGGCCTATTTTAACTATGGCTACACCTTC.

J is TRBJ2-1 and V is TRBV13, with D perhaps matching TRBD2 (5 bases). This CDR3 has 15 residues. Trimming pared 5 bases from V and 3 bases from J, leaving 14 bases between. CDR1 is PRHDT and CDR2 is FYEKMQ in the germline V gene (reference sequence). The CDR3 spells CASSPLGRDYNEQFF. In DNA form, the CDR3 reads TGTGCCAGCAGCCCCCTAGGGAGAGACTACAATGAGCAGTTCTTC.

The chain joins TRBV27 to TRBJ2-7; TRBD1 might be the D (7 bases). V lost 5 bases and J lost 6, with 20 bases in between. The CDR3 runs to 15 residues. The germline CDR1 and CDR2 sequences are MNHEY and SMNVEV (reference sequence). The CDR3 here is CASSGLTGDGGEQYF. The CDR3 bases are TGTGCCAGCAGTGGCTTAACAGGGGACGGGGGCGAGCAGTACTTC.

The V call is TRBV5-1, the J call TRBJ2-2; D may be TRBD1 (5 bases). The V end lost 4 bases, the J end lost 7 bases, and 8 bases lay between the germline ends. The CDR3 sequence is 12 residues long. Germline CDR1 is SGHRS and CDR2 is YFSETQ. The CDR3, as DNA: TGCGCCAGCAGCGGAGACAGCGGGGAGCTGTTTTTT. This sequence encodes CASSGDSGELFF. The full variable domain, with the rest looked up from reference TRBV5-1 and TRBJ2-2, is KAGVTQTPRYLIKTRGQQVTLSCSPISGHRSVSWYQQTPGQGLQFLFEYFSETQRNKGNFPGRFSGRQFSNSRSEMNVSTLELGDSALYLCASSGDSGELFFGEGSRLTVL.

V and J are TRBV2 and TRBJ2-7, with D possibly called TRBD1 or TRBD2 (5 bases each). The V gene lost 8 bases and the J gene lost 2 bases, with 16 bases spanning the gap. The CDR3 has 14 residues. Per germline, CDR1 SNHLY and CDR2 FYNNEI. CDR3 sequence reads: CASDLGRRPYEQYF. The CDR3, as DNA: TGTGCCAGCGACCTGGGACGTAGGCCCTACGAGCAGTACTTC. Full variable domain (outside the CDR3, taken from reference TRBV2 and TRBJ2-7): EPEVTQTPSHQVTQMGQEVILRCVPISNHLYFYWYRQILGQKVEFLVSFYNNEISEKSEIFDDQFSVERPDGSNFTLKIRSTKLEDSAMYFCASDLGRRPYEQYFGPGTRLTVT.

The chain joins TRBV29-1 to TRBJ2-7, with D unclear. The CDR3 runs to 11 residues. CDR1 SQVTM and CDR2 ANQGSEA come from the germline V gene. V was trimmed by 0 bases and J by 1 base, leaving 1 base between them. This CDR3 is CSVEESYEQYF. CDR3 sequence (DNA): TGCAGCGTTGAAGAGTCCTACGAGCAGTACTTC.

The CDR3 DNA is TGTGCCAGCAGTTATAGGGGAACGCAGTATTTT. It translates to CASSYRGTQYF. V gene TRBV6-5 combines with J gene TRBJ2-3; possibly TRBD1 for D (5 bases). The CDR3 is made up of 11 amino acids. Germline lookup yields CDR1 MNHEY and CDR2 SVGAGI. Trimming pared 3 bases from V and 9 bases from J, leaving 7 bases between.

Here the CDR3 DNA reads TGTGCCAGCAGCCCCTGGCGGGGCACTGAGCAGTTCTTC. It translates to CASSPWRGTEQFF. The genes are TRBV7-6 and TRBJ2-1; perhaps TRBD2 as D (6 bases). The CDR3 is 13 amino acids. V was cut by 5 bases and J by 9 bases, with 14 bases left in between. Looked up from germline, CDR1 is SGHVS and CDR2 is FNYEAQ.

The genes are TRBV9 and TRBJ2-3, with 10 nucleotides matching TRBD2. The ends lost 4 bases at V and 4 bases at J; junction bases unmatched: 9. Germline-derived CDR1 and CDR2 are SGDLS and YYNGEE. The CDR3 runs to 16 residues. CDR3 in amino acids: CASSQTWTSGADTQYF. The CDR3 coding sequence is TGTGCCAGCAGCCAAACGTGGACTAGCGGCGCAGATACGCAGTATTTT.

The chain is built from TRBV11-2 and TRBJ2-1; 10 bases map to TRBD2. CDR1 is SGHAT, CDR2 FQNNGV, per germline. The V segment lost 2 bases and the J segment 8 bases; nucleotides outside the gene matches: 6. The CDR3 is made up of 15 amino acids. The CDR3 loop is CASSLRGLAIDEQFF. The DNA for the CDR3 is TGTGCCAGCAGCTTAAGGGGACTAGCGATCGATGAGCAGTTCTTC.

The gene calls are TRBV2 and TRBJ1-1; D is unresolved. Germline V lookup: CDR1 SNHLY, CDR2 FYNNEI. Trimming removed 3 bases at V and 0 bases at J, with 8 bases between. The CDR3 has 14 residues. This CDR3 is CASSDSSMNTEAFF. The CDR3 DNA is TGTGCCAGCAGTGATAGCAGTATGAACACTGAAGCTTTCTTT.

This chain uses TRBV5-6 with TRBJ1-1; D may be TRBD1 (5 bases). The CDR3 runs 14 residues. Germline lookup yields CDR1 SGHDT and CDR2 YYEEEE. V dropped 4 bases and J dropped 2 bases, with 12 bases sitting between them. CDR3 bases: TGTGCCAGCAGCCTCACGACAGCCAACACTGAAGCTTTCTTT. Translated, it gives CASSLTTANTEAFF.

The rearrangement links TRBV4-1 to TRBJ2-7; TRBD2 agrees at 7 bases. Trimming removed 2 bases from V and 5 bases from J; junction bases left unmatched: 15. The germline CDR1 and CDR2 sequences are MGHRA and YSYEKL. This CDR3 contains 17 residues. CDR3: CASSQKVSAGRIDEQYF. CDR3 nucleotide sequence: TGCGCCAGCAGCCAAAAGGTCTCGGCCGGGAGGATCGACGAGCAGTACTTC.

The CDR3 coding sequence is TGTGCCAGCAGTTTATTAGGTAATGAGCAGTTCTTC. Its protein is CASSLLGNEQFF. The V and J genes are TRBV27 and TRBJ2-1; D remains unclear. There are 12 residues in the CDR3. CDR1 is MNHEY, CDR2 SMNVEV, per germline (reference sequence). The V end was cut by 1 base, the J end by 7 bases, with 5 bases between.

The rearrangement joins TRBV6-1 to TRBJ1-1; D is perhaps TRBD1 (6 bases). V lost 2 bases and J 8 bases, leaving 12 bases between the germline ends. The CDR3 runs 13 residues. The germline CDR1 and CDR2 sequences are MNHNS and SASEGT. For the CDR3, the DNA is TGTGCCAGCAGTGAACCTGGGGGGCTGGAAGCTTTCTTT. As protein: CASSEPGGLEAFF.

The genes are TRBV6-5 and TRBJ2-1; no definite D call. CDR1 is MNHEY, CDR2 SVGAGI, per germline. Trimming cost V 0 bases and J 10 bases, with 7 bases left between them. The CDR3 has 12 amino acids. The chain's CDR3 is CASSYSMEEQFF. The CDR3 coding sequence is TGTGCCAGCAGTTACTCGATGGAAGAGCAGTTCTTC.

The chain couples TRBV9 to TRBJ1-1, with 7 bases lining up with TRBD1. The V segment lost 0 bases and the J segment 7 bases; nucleotides outside the gene matches: 6. In germline, CDR1 is SGDLS, CDR2 YYNGEE. This CDR3 spans 14 amino acids. This CDR3 is CASSVEEGAVEAFF. DNA for the CDR3: TGTGCCAGCAGCGTAGAGGAGGGGGCGGTTGAAGCTTTCTTT.

The chain uses TRBV7-9 and TRBJ2-1; 9 bases match TRBD2. Germline CDR1 reads SEHNR; CDR2 reads FQNEAQ (reference sequence). Unmatched junction bases numbered 13, after V lost 7 bases and J lost 3 bases. The CDR3 runs 17 residues. The CDR3 sequence is CASKPTSGVNFYNEQFF. CDR3 nucleotide sequence: TGTGCCAGCAAGCCGACTAGCGGCGTCAATTTCTACAATGAGCAGTTCTTC.

V usage is TRBV6-6 and J usage is TRBJ1-2; D might be TRBD1 (5 bases). The CDR3 spans 15 residues. Trimming shortened V by 1 base and J by 4 bases, and 13 bases separated the two germline ends. CDR1 is MNHNY and CDR2 is SVGAGI in the germline V gene (reference sequence). The CDR3 bases are TGTGCCAGCAGTTACTATGCGGCTGGGACCTATGGCTACACCTTC. This gives the protein CASSYYAAGTYGYTF.

In nucleotides, the CDR3 is TGTGCCAGCAGTGAAAGGACTAGCGGGGGGTCTTGGGACTACAATGAGCAGTTCTTC. This codes for CASSERTSGGSWDYNEQFF. The chain combines TRBV6-1 with TRBJ2-1; TRBD2 matches 14 bases. This CDR3 comprises 19 residues. Trimming cost V 2 bases and J 3 bases; bases outside gene matches: 9. CDR1 is MNHNS and CDR2 is SASEGT in the germline V gene.

This clone was seen once. The chain couples TRBV15 to TRBJ2-3; D gene ambiguous. Trimming pared 1 base from V and 3 bases from J, leaving 5 bases between. CDR3 size: 13 residues. Germline CDR1 is LNHNV and CDR2 is YYDKDF (reference sequence). CDR3 nucleotides: TGTGCCACCAGCAGAGTCCAAACAGATACGCAGTATTTT. Encoded protein: CATSRVQTDTQYF.

The rearrangement links TRBV10-3 to TRBJ2-7; 10 positions agree with TRBD1. V shed 4 bases, J shed 2 bases, and the junction held 5 bases outside the gene matches. This CDR3 spans 15 amino acids. CDR1 and CDR2 from the germline V gene are ENHRY and SYGVKD. CDR3 in DNA: TGTGCCATCAGTGGGTGGGACAGGGGCCCCTACGAGCAGTACTTC. The encoded protein is CAISGWDRGPYEQYF.

This sequence joins TRBV7-9 and TRBJ2-5; a possible D gene is TRBD2 (5 bases). The CDR3 sequence is 14 residues long. CDR1 is SEHNR and CDR2 is FQNEAQ in the germline V gene (reference sequence). Trimming removed 6 bases from V and 2 bases from J, with 13 bases in between. The CDR3 DNA reads TGTGCCAGCAGTCCAGACTACTCTCAAGAGACCCAGTACTTC. Translating it yields CASSPDYSQETQYF.

The chain uses TRBV4-3 and TRBJ2-6; 8 bases map to TRBD2. Germline-derived CDR1 and CDR2 are LGHNA and YSLEER. The CDR3 extends over 18 amino acids. Trimming took 5 bases from V and 0 from J; bases not matched to a gene: 9. The chain's CDR3 is CASSARTSSYSGANVLTF. The CDR3 DNA is TGCGCCAGCAGCGCTAGGACTAGCTCCTACTCTGGGGCCAACGTCCTGACTTTC.

This clone is a singleton in its sample. V usage is TRBV21-1 and J usage is TRBJ1-4. TRBV21-1 is reported as a pseudogene. The CDR3 sequence is 17 residues long. This chain's CDR3 is CASSKVGRRKAYEKLFF. Here the CDR3 DNA reads TGTGCCAGCAGCAAAGTAGGCCGGAGAAAAGCCTATGAAAAACTGTTTTTT.

Note on this clone: Other nucleotide sequences from this sample produce the same CDR3. The chain uses TRBV30 and TRBJ2-1, with unresolved D. V was trimmed by 1 base and J by 4 bases, leaving 5 bases between them. There are 12 residues in the CDR3. Germline V lookup: CDR1 GTSNPN, CDR2 SVGIG (reference sequence). In DNA, the CDR3 is TGTGCCTGGAGTGGGGGTTACAATGAGCAGTTCTTC. Protein sequence: CAWSGGYNEQFF.

This clone showed up just a few times. The rearrangement links TRBV2 to TRBJ1-6; unclear D gene. This CDR3 has 14 residues. Deletions cut 2 bases from V and 0 bases from J, with 2 bases between. CDR1 is SNHLY, CDR2 FYNNEI, per germline. Here the CDR3 reads CASSENSYNSPLHF. CDR3 nucleotide sequence: TGTGCCAGCAGTGAAAACTCCTATAATTCACCCCTCCACTTT.